This is a list of T cell receptor beta chains from one sample in a study of PD-L1 blockade in urothelial cancer. Repertoires were generated with immunoSEQ multiplex PCR, while TCRdb's copy carries only in-frame clones and drops some. The table includes approximately 110,000 clones, 70% to 90% detected once. The starting material was PBMCs, obtained around atezolizumab (anti-PD-L1) treatment. The receptor set was obtained from a man aged 50 to 59 with urothelial cancer. Both conserved end residues are part of each CDR3. The D gene is left open where the match is weak. For some rows the clone size is stated as once, few or many, or as a class when expanded; others skip it.

j_call clone_size v_call d_call cdr3_aa cdr3_nt
TRBJ2-7 NA TRBV4-2 TRBD2 CASSRNSGGGSYEQYF TGTGCCAGCAGCCGGAATAGCGGCGGGGGATCCTACGAGCAGTACTTC
TRBJ1-6 NA TRBV6-5 NA CASSYDRPLPDSPLHF TGTGCCAGCAGTTACGACAGGCCCTTACCAGATTCACCCCTCCACTTT
TRBJ2-1 NA TRBV7-2 TRBD2 CASSLGGSGRYNEQFF TGTGCCAGCAGCTTAGGGGGCTCCGGGAGGTACAATGAGCAGTTCTTC
TRBJ1-5 NA TRBV18 NA CASSHDGDQPQHF TGTGCCAGCTCCCACGACGGGGATCAGCCCCAGCATTTT
TRBJ2-2 once TRBV6-5 NA CASSYSSGNTGELFF TGTGCCAGCAGTTACTCGTCAGGGAACACCGGGGAGCTGTTTTTT
TRBJ2-2 NA TRBV7-3 TRBD2 CASSFLGGGSGELFF TGTGCCAGCAGCTTCCTCGGGGGAGGGTCCGGGGAGCTGTTTTTT
TRBJ1-1 once TRBV6-5 NA CASSYSVGGTEAFF TGTGCCAGCAGTTACTCAGTAGGCGGCACTGAAGCTTTCTTT
TRBJ2-3 NA TRBV30 TRBD2 CAWSVGLAGGRTDTQYF TGTGCCTGGAGTGTGGGACTAGCGGGAGGCCGCACAGATACGCAGTATTTT
TRBJ2-7 NA TRBV6-1 NA CASSSYYEQYF TGTGCCAGCAGTAGCTACTACGAGCAGTACTTC
TRBJ2-3 NA TRBV18 NA CASSTLGTDTQYF TGTGCCAGCTCCACCCTAGGCACAGATACGCAGTATTTT
TRBJ1-6 few TRBV16 NA CASSRQGYDSPLHF TGTGCCAGCAGCAGGCAGGGGTATGATTCACCCCTCCACTTT
TRBJ1-1 NA TRBV19 NA CASSIRTSGNTEAFF TGTGCCAGTAGTATAAGGACATCCGGGAACACTGAAGCTTTCTTT
TRBJ2-1 NA TRBV27 NA CASSWGGTSYNEQFF TGTGCCAGCAGTTGGGGCGGGACCTCCTACAATGAGCAGTTCTTC
TRBJ1-1 NA TRBV7-9 TRBD1 CASSRSGGSMNTEAFF TGTGCCAGCAGCCGTTCAGGGGGCTCCATGAACACTGAAGCTTTCTTT
TRBJ1-4 NA TRBV18 NA CASSNAGGTNEKLFF TGTGCCAGCTCCAATGCGGGCGGAACTAATGAAAAACTGTTTTTT
TRBJ2-3 NA TRBV9 TRBD2 CASSVDATGGPGTQYF TGTGCCAGCAGCGTAGACGCCACGGGAGGGCCCGGAACGCAGTATTTT
TRBJ1-1 many TRBV14 NA CASSQAGTPRSEAFF TGTGCCAGCAGCCAGGCCGGGACACCTCGGAGTGAAGCTTTCTTT
TRBJ2-2 NA TRBV9 NA CASGVPSNTGELFF TGTGCCAGCGGAGTACCTAGCAACACCGGGGAGCTGTTTTTT
TRBJ2-2 NA TRBV5-1 TRBD2 CASSPLAGGPRTGELFF TGCGCCAGCAGCCCACTAGCGGGAGGGCCCAGAACCGGGGAGCTGTTTTTT
TRBJ1-5 NA TRBV6-7 TRBD1 CASSCPGRGSGGNQPQHF TGTGCCAGCAGTTGCCCGGGCAGGGGGTCTGGAGGCAATCAGCCCCAGCATTTT